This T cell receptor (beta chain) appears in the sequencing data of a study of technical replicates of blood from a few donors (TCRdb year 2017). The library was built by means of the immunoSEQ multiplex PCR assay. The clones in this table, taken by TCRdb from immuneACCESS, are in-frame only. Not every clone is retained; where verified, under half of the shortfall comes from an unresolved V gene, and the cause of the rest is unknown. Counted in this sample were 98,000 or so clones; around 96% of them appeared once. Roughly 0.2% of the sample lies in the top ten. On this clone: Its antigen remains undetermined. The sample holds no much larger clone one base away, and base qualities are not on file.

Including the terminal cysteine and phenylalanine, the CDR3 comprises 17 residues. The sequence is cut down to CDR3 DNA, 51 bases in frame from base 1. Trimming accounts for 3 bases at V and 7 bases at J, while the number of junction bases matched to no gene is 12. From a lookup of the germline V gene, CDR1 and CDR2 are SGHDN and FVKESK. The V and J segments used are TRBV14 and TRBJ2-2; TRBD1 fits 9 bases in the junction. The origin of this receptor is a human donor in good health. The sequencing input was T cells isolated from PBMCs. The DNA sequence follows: TGTGCCAGCAGCCAGGAGTCGGACAGGGGAAGGGGCGGGGAGCTGTTTTTT. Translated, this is CASSQESDRGRGGELFF.